The text below deals with one TCR beta chain. Its cognate antigen has yet to be identified. No much larger clone is present one base from it, and per-base qualities are unavailable. TCRbeta CDR3 regions were amplified from genomic DNA by means of the immunoSEQ Assay, a bias-controlled multiplex PCR. Under the source paper's analysis protocol: The number of nucleated cells in each sample was estimated by amplification of reference gene primers within the assay. Sequence reads were collapsed and filtered to measure the absolute abundance of every unique TCRbeta CDR3 rearrangement. Productive Simpson clonality was computed per sample as the square root of Simpson's diversity index over productive rearrangements. The clones in this table, taken by TCRdb from immuneACCESS, are in-frame only. Not every clone is retained; where verified, under half of the shortfall comes from an unresolved V gene, and the cause of the rest is unknown. The DNA gave D and trimming, while V, J and clone size come from that table. In this sample the table shows about 90,000 clones, over 80% of which occur a single time. The top ten hold nearly 3.5% of the sample.

Whole blood was collected in K2EDTA tubes by collaborating institutions according to the institutions' own protocols. For TCRbeta analysis, collaborator samples were shipped as frozen whole blood, as isolated PBMCs, or as DNA extracted from either sample type. The CDR3 runs 16 residues from the cysteine to the phenylalanine. Only the CDR3 part of the read is kept: 48 bases, read in frame from the first base. Ends trimmed: V by 1 base, J by 1 base; bases unmatched to a gene: 4. According to the germline V gene, CDR1 reads SGHAT and CDR2 reads FQNNGV. The sample is drawn from a study of blood T cell repertoires in COVID-19 (dated by TCRdb to about 2020). Study-wide context: Samples from collaborators originated in the United States, Italy and Spain and spanned both the acute and convalescent phases of COVID-19. HLA class I and class II types, where available, came from metadata supplied by the sample provider rather than from assay-based typing. The repertoires were made available in a free public database intended to serve as a resource for research on the immune response to SARS-CoV-2. Deeply sampled blood TCRbeta repertoires from subjects exposed to, actively infected with, or recovered from COVID-19 were included in the dataset. The prospective study material was composed of cDNA or gDNA derived from T cells, B-cell-depleted T cells, or PBMCs. Samples came from the ongoing ImmuneRACE study (first 160 participants) plus 1,254 subjects from 6 global collaborators. A de-identified subject ID, COVID-19 status, age in years and sex were almost always included in the sample metadata.

General study outcomes and caveats: How much clinical and demographic metadata was included differed by source and by participant, and the metadata was provided uncurated.

Recombination connected TRBV11-2 to TRBJ2-3, with 8 central nucleotides matching TRBD2. This TCR came from a man between 50 and 59 years old with acute or convalescent COVID-19. Sequenced material: peripheral blood. The sequence in DNA is TGTGCCAGCAGCTTAGGTACTAGCGGACGCACAGATACGCAGTATTTT. Its protein is CASSLGTSGRTDTQYF.